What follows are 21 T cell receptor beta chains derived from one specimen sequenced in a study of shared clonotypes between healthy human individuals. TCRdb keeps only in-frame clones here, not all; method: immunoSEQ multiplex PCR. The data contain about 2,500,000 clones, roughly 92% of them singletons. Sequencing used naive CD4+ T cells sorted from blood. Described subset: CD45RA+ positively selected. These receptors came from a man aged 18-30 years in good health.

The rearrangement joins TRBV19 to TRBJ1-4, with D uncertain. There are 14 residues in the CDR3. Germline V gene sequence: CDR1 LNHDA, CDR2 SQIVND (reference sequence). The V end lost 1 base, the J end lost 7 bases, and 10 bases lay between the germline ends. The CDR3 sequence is CASSIGSLGEKLFF. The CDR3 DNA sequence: TGTGCCAGTAGTATAGGCAGTCTGGGTGAAAAACTGTTTTTT.

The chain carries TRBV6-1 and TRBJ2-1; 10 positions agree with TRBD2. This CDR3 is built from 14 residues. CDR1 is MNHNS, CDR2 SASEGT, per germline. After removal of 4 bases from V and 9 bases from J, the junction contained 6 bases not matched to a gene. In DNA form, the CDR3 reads TGTGCCAGCAGTGGACCCGGACTAGCGGTTGAGCAGTTCTTC. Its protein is CASSGPGLAVEQFF.

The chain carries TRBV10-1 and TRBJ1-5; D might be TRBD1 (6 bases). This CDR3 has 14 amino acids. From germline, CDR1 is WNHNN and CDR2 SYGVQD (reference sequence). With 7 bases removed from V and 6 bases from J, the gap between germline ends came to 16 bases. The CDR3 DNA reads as TGCGCCAGCATCGAGGGGGGTTCACTTCAGCCCCAGCATTTT. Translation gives CASIEGGSLQPQHF.

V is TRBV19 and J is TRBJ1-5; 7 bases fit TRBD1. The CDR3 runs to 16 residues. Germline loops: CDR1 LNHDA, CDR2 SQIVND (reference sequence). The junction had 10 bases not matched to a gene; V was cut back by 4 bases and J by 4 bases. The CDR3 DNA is TGTGCCAGTAGTACCCCTTGGGGACAGATGAATCAGCCCCAGCATTTT. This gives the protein CASSTPWGQMNQPQHF.

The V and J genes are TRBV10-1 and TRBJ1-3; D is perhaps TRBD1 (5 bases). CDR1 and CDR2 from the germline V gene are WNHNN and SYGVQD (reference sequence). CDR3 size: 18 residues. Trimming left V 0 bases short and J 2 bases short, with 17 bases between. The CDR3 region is CASSESVGVVGAGNTIYF. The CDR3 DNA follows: TGCGCCAGCAGTGAGTCGGTTGGTGTGGTAGGGGCTGGAAACACCATATATTTT.

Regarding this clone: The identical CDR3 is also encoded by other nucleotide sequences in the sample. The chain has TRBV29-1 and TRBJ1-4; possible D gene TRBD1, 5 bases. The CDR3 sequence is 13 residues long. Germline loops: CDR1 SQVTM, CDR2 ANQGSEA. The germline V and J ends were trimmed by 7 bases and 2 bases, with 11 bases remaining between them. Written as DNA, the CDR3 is TGCAGCGCCACCGGGGCCACTAATGAAAAACTGTTTTTT. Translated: CSATGATNEKLFF.

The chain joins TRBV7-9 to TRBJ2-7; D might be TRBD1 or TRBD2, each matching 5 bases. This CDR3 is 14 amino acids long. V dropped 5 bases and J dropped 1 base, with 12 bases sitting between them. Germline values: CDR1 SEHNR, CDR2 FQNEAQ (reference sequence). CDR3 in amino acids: CASSARDGSYEQYF. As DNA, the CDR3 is TGTGCCAGCAGCGCACGGGACGGTTCCTACGAGCAGTACTTC.

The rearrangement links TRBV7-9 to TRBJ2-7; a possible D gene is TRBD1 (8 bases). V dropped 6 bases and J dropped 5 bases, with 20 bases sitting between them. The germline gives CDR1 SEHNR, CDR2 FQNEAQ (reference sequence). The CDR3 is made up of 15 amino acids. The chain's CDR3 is CASSLGQGGINEQYF. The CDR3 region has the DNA TGTGCCAGCAGTCTAGGACAGGGAGGGATCAACGAGCAGTACTTC.

CDR3 sequence (DNA): TGTGCCAGCAGTTTAAGGGAAACAGGGGGCAAGAGTTCACCCCTCCACTTT. Protein sequence: CASSLRETGGKSSPLHF. The chain recombines TRBV27 with TRBJ1-6; 9 bases match TRBD1. The length of the CDR3 is 17 residues. J gave up 9 bases and V 2 bases, and 11 bases lay outside the gene matches. The germline V gene has CDR1 MNHEY and CDR2 SMNVEV (reference sequence).

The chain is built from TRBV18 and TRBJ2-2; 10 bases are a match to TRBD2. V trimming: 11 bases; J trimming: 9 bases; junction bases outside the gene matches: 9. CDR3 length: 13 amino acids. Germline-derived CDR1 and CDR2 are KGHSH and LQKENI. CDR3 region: CAVAASGSRELFF. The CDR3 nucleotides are TGTGCCGTCGCGGCTAGCGGGAGCCGGGAGCTGTTTTTT.

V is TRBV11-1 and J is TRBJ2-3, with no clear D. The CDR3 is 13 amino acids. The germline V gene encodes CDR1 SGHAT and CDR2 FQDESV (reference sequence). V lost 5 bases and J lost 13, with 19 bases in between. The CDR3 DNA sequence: TGTGCCAGCAGCCCTCGGACCGTTATTGATAAGTATTTT. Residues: CASSPRTVIDKYF.

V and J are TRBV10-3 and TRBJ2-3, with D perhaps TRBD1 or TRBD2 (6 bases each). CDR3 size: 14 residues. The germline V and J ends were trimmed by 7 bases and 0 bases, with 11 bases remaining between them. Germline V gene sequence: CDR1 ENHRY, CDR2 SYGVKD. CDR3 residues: CAITGAPSTDTQYF. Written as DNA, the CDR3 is TGTGCCATCACGGGGGCACCTAGCACAGATACGCAGTATTTT.

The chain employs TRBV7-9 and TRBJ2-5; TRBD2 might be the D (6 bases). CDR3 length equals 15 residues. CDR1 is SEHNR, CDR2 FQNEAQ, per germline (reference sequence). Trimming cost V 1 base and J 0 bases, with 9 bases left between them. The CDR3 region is CASSLDAGYQETQYF. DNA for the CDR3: TGTGCCAGCAGCTTAGATGCGGGGTACCAAGAGACCCAGTACTTC.

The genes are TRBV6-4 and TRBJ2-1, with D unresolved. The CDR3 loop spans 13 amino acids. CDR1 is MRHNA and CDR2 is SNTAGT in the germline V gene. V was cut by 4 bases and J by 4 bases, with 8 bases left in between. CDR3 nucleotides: TGTGCCAGCAGTGTTGAAGGGTACAATGAGCAGTTCTTC. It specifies CASSVEGYNEQFF.

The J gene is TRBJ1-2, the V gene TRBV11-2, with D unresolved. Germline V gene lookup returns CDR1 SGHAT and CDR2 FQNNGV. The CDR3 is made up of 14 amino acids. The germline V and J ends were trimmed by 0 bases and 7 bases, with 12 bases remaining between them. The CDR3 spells CASSLDPGWGGYTF. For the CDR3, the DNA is TGTGCCAGCAGCTTAGATCCGGGCTGGGGTGGCTACACCTTC.

The CDR3 nucleotides are TGTGCCGCCAGACGACGAGAGGGGGGCACAGATACGCAGTATTTT. It specifies CAARRREGGTDTQYF. V is TRBV28 and J is TRBJ2-3; D might be TRBD1 (6 bases). Trimming took off 11 bases at V and 1 base at J, with 19 bases between the two ends. Germline V gives CDR1 MDHEN, CDR2 SYDVKM. The CDR3 sequence is 15 residues long. The complete variable domain, with remaining parts taken from reference TRBV28 and TRBJ2-3, reads DVKVTQSSRYLVKRTGEKVFLECVQDMDHENMFWYRQDPGLGLRLIYFSYDVKMKEKGDIPEGYSVSREKKERFSLILESASTNQTSMYLCAARRREGGTDTQYFGPGTRLTVL.

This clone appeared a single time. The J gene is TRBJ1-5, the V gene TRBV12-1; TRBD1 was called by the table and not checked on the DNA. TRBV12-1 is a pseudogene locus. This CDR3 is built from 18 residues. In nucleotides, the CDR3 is TGTGCCAGCAGCATGCCCGGGACAGAAACTCATAGCAATCAGCCCCAGCATTTT. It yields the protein CASSMPGTETHSNQPQHF.

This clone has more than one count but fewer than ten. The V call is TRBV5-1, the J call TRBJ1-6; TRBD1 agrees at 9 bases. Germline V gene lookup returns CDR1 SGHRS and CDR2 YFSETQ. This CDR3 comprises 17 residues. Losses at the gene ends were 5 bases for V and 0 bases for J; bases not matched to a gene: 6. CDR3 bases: TGCGCCAGCAGGGAAGGGACAGGGAGCTCCTATAATTCACCCCTCCACTTT. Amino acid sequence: CASREGTGSSYNSPLHF.

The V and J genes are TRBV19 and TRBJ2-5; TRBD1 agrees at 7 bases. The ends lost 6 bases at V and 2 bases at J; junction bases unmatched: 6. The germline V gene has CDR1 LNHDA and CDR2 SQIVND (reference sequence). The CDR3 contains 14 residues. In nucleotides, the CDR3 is TGTGCCAGTAGCGACAGGGTCCTTCAAGAGACCCAGTACTTC. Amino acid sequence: CASSDRVLQETQYF. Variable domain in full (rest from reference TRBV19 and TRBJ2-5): DGGITQSPKYLFRKEGQNVTLSCEQNLNHDAMYWYRQDPGQGLRLIYYSQIVNDFQKGDIAEGYSVSREKKESFPLTVTSAQKNPTAFYLCASSDRVLQETQYFGPGTRLLVL.

The CDR3 sequence is CASSIARAGSDTEAFF. CDR3 coding DNA: TGTGCCAGTAGTATAGCCAGGGCTGGTTCAGACACTGAAGCTTTCTTT. V gene TRBV19 combines with J gene TRBJ1-1; a possible D gene is TRBD1 (5 bases). The CDR3 is made up of 16 amino acids. Germline V lookup: CDR1 LNHDA, CDR2 SQIVND (reference sequence). V dropped 1 base and J dropped 3 bases, with 15 bases sitting between them. Using reference TRBV19 and TRBJ1-1 for the parts outside the CDR3, the full variable domain is DGGITQSPKYLFRKEGQNVTLSCEQNLNHDAMYWYRQDPGQGLRLIYYSQIVNDFQKGDIAEGYSVSREKKESFPLTVTSAQKNPTAFYLCASSIARAGSDTEAFFGQGTRLTVV.

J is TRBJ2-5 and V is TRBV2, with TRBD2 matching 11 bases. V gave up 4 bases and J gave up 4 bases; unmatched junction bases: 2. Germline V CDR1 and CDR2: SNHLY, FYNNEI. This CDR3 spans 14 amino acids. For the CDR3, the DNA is TGTGCCAGCAGTGGAGGGACTAGCGGAGAGACCCAGTACTTC. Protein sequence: CASSGGTSGETQYF.